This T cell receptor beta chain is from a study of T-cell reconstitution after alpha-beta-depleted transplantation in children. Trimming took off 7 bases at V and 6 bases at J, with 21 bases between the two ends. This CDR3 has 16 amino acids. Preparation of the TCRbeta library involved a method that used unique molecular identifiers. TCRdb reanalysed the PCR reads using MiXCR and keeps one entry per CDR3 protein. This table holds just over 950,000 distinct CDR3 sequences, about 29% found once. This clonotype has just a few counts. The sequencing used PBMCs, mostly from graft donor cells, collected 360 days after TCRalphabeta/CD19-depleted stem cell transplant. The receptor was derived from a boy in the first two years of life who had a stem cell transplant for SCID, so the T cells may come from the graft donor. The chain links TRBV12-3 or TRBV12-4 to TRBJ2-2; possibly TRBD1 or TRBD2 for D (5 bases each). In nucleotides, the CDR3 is TGTGCCAGCACCAGTCACGAGGGGCGAGAGGCCGGGGAGCTGTTTTTT. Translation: CASTSHEGREAGELFF.